This T cell receptor (beta chain) comes out of a study of blood T cell repertoires in COVID-19. CDR3 length: 15 residues. The V segment lost 2 bases and the J segment 0 bases; nucleotides outside the gene matches: 4. Germline CDR1 LNHDA, CDR2 SQIVND (reference sequence). This table comes from immunoSEQ multiplex PCR, and its TCRdb copy is limited to in-frame clones, with some not included. This sample carries about 270,000 clones, under 95% of them seen once, and the ten largest clones take under 3%. This TCR derives from a woman aged 40 to 50 with acute COVID-19. This chain connects TRBV19 to TRBJ2-7, with 7 nucleotides matching TRBD2. The sequenced sample consisted of PBMCs or T cells enriched from blood (not recorded which). Here the CDR3 reads CASSISGKPSYEQYF. The CDR3, as DNA: TGTGCCAGTAGTATAAGCGGGAAACCCTCCTACGAGCAGTACTTC.